This is a list of T cell receptor delta chains from one sample in a study of gamma-delta chains in newborns, infants, children. TCRdb reapplied CATT to the reads. The profile shows around 5,200 delta-chain clones, about 18% of them singletons. The sequenced material came from blood. The origin of the receptors is a child who was a newborn, infant or young child, either healthy, febrile or measles-vaccinated (not recorded which). The CDR3 runs from the conserved cysteine through the conserved F or W. A D gene is named only where the DNA matches it firmly. Size values are once, few and many counts, or a class for expanded clones, and some rows have none.

D gene	clone size	CDR3 length	V gene	J gene	CDR3 protein	CDR3 DNA
TRDD3	medium-sized	17	TRDV1	TRDJ1	CALGGPSLGDTVDKLIF	TGTGCTCTTGGGGGCCCCTCATTGGGGGATACGGTCGATAAACTCATCTTT
TRDD3	few	15	TRDV2	TRDJ2	CARDILGDLTAQLFF	TGTGCCCGTGACATACTGGGGGATTTGACAGCACAACTCTTCTTT
TRDD3	medium-sized	21	TRDV1	TRDJ1	CALGGPFYGYLGDRSTDKLIF	TGTGCTCTTGGGGGTCCCTTCTACGGATACCTGGGGGATAGGAGCACCGATAAACTCATCTTT
TRDD3	medium-sized	16	TRDV2	TRDJ1	CACDPLGDIRSDKLIF	TGTGCCTGTGACCCATTAGGGGATATACGATCCGATAAACTCATCTTT
-	few	16	TRDV1	TRDJ1	CALGELGGGYTDKLIF	TGTGCTCTTGGGGAACTTGGGGGGGGTTACACCGATAAACTCATCTTT
TRDD3	few	19	TRDV2	TRDJ1	CACGPTPSTEGYGTDKLIF	TGTGCCTGTGGCCCAACCCCGAGTACTGAGGGATACGGGACCGATAAACTCATCTTT
-	few	20	TRDV2	TRDJ1	CACDSLEGSHSNLYTDKLIF	TGTGCCTGTGACTCCCTTGAGGGGAGCCACTCTAACCTGTACACCGATAAACTCATCTTT
TRDD3	few	19	TRDV2	TRDJ1	CACGPTPSTGGYGTDKLIF	TGTGCCTGTGGCCCAACCCCGAGTACTGGGGGATACGGGACCGATAAACTCATCTTT
-	-	24	TRDV2	TRDJ1	CACDTLDGTPSRRGLDHKTNKLIF	TGTGCCTGTGACACCTTGGACGGGACGCCTAGTCGACGAGGGCTAGACCACAAAACCAATAAACTCATCTTT
-	-	20	TRDV1	TRDJ1	CALGDPGLRLTLPYTDKLIF	TGTGCTCTTGGGGACCCGGGGCTACGTCTGACCCTGCCGTACACCGATAAACTCATCTTT
TRDD3	-	19	TRDV2	TRDJ3	CACDTAGGPSSWDTRQMFF	TGTGCCTGTGACACCGCTGGGGGACCCAGCTCCTGGGACACCCGACAGATGTTTTTC
TRDD3	few	17	TRDV2	TRDJ1	CACDTLLGEAYTDKLIF	TGTGCCTGTGACACTTTACTGGGGGAAGCGTACACCGATAAACTCATCTTT
TRDD3	-	18	TRDV2	TRDJ1	CACDPVLGDTTQTDKLIF	TGTGCCTGTGACCCAGTACTGGGGGATACTACCCAAACCGATAAACTCATCTTT
TRDD3	medium-sized	20	TRDV2	TRDJ3	CACDVLGDSESSWDTRQMFF	TGTGCCTGTGATGTACTGGGGGATTCGGAGAGCTCCTGGGACACCCGACAGATGTTTTTC
TRDD3	large	18	TRDV2	TRDJ3	CACDTAGGYSWDTRQMFF	TGTGCCTGTGACACCGCTGGGGGATACTCCTGGGACACCCGACAGATGTTTTTC
TRDD3	few	16	TRDV2	TRDJ1	CACDGVEAGGRDKLIF	TGTGCCTGTGACGGCGTTGAGGCTGGGGGACGCGATAAACTCATCTTT
TRDD3	few	20	TRDV2	TRDJ1	CACDTVGTGGYLSRTDKLIF	TGTGCCTGTGACACCGTTGGTACTGGGGGATACTTATCAAGGACCGATAAACTCATCTTT
TRDD3	medium-sized	19	TRDV2	TRDJ3	CACDTGGYQSSWDTRQMFF	TGTGCCTGTGACACTGGGGGATACCAGAGCTCCTGGGACACCCGACAGATGTTTTTC
TRDD3	-	18	TRDV2	TRDJ1	CACDALHLGDTGTDKLIF	TGTGCCTGTGACGCCCTACACCTCGGGGATACGGGGACCGATAAACTCATCTTT
TRDD3	medium-sized	18	TRDV2	TRDJ3	CACDILGDTSWDTRQMFF	TGTGCCTGTGACATACTGGGGGATACGTCTTGGGACACCCGACAGATGTTTTTC
-	-	16	TRDV3	TRDJ1	CALIVGSTTGTDKLIF	TGTGCCTTGATTGTTGGCTCCACGACGGGGACCGATAAACTCATCTTT
TRDD3	medium-sized	14	TRDV2	TRDJ1	CACDLMGDTDKLIF	TGTGCCTGTGATCTCATGGGGGATACCGATAAACTCATCTTT
TRDD3	medium-sized	18	TRDV2	TRDJ3	CACDTGGYQSWDTRQMFF	TGTGCCTGTGACACTGGGGGATACCAGTCCTGGGACACCCGACAGATGTTTTTC
TRDD3	-	19	TRDV2	TRDJ3	CACDRTGGYASWDTRQMFF	TGTGCCTGTGACAGAACTGGGGGATACGCGAGCTGGGACACCCGACAGATGTTTTTC
TRDD3	medium-sized	18	TRDV2	TRDJ3	CACDILGDSSWDTRQMFF	TGTGCCTGTGACATACTGGGGGATAGCTCCTGGGACACCCGACAGATGTTTTTC
TRDD3	medium-sized	20	TRDV2	TRDJ1	CACDTVKTGGYEQESDKLIF	TGTGCCTGTGACACCGTTAAGACTGGGGGATACGAGCAGGAGTCCGATAAACTCATCTTT
TRDD3	medium-sized	18	TRDV2	TRDJ1	CACDTVRPGGYPPDKLIF	TGTGCCTGTGACACCGTTCGCCCTGGGGGATACCCCCCCGATAAACTCATCTTT
-	few	17	TRDV1	TRDJ1	CALGENRGATHPDKLIF	TGTGCTCTTGGGGAAAATAGGGGGGCCACTCACCCCGATAAACTCATCTTT
TRDD3	medium-sized	19	TRDV2	TRDJ3	CACDTWGIQTSWDTRQMFF	TGTGCCTGTGACACCTGGGGGATTCAAACCTCCTGGGACACCCGACAGATGTTTTTC
TRDD3	medium-sized	22	TRDV1	TRDJ1	CALGPKGFLSPGGYSYTDKLIF	TGTGCTCTTGGGCCGAAGGGCTTCCTTAGTCCAGGGGGATACTCCTACACCGATAAACTCATCTTT
TRDD3	medium-sized	14	TRDV2	TRDJ1	CACDLLGDTDKLIF	TGTGCCTGCGATCTACTGGGGGATACCGATAAACTCATCTTT
TRDD3	medium-sized	15	TRDV2	TRDJ1	CACDLLGDIGDKLIF	TGTGCCTGTGACCTCCTGGGGGATATCGGGGATAAACTCATCTTT
-	-	17	TRDV2	TRDJ1	CACDTVGALPYTDKLIF	TGTGCCTGTGACACCGTGGGGGCCCTCCCGTACACCGATAAACTCATCTTT
TRDD3	few	15	TRDV3	TRDJ1	CAFNPPGGYADKLIF	TGTGCCTTTAACCCCCCTGGGGGATACGCCGATAAACTCATCTTT
TRDD3	medium-sized	19	TRDV2	TRDJ3	CACDTVWGPNSWDTRQMFF	TGTGCCTGTGACACCGTCTGGGGGCCGAACTCCTGGGACACCCGACAGATGTTTTTC
-	-	17	TRDV2	TRDJ1	CACDTVLSSRYTDKLIF	TGTGCCTGTGACACCGTCCTCTCCTCGAGGTACACCGATAAACTCATCTTT